The 6 T cell receptor beta chains reported below all come from one sample, sequenced in a study of blood T cell repertoires in COVID-19. Sequenced by immunoSEQ multiplex PCR; TCRdb stores in-frame clones only, minus some. Among 250,000 to 350,000 clones, approximately 91% were seen once, and the ten largest hold 0.9% to 1%. Source material: peripheral blood. These receptors were obtained from a middle-aged woman who had recovered from COVID-19.

The V call is TRBV29-1, the J call TRBJ2-7; 7 bases agree with TRBD1. In germline, CDR1 is SQVTM, CDR2 ANQGSEA. This CDR3 contains 12 residues. Trimming took 2 bases from V and 5 from J; bases not matched to a gene: 3. CDR3 coding DNA: TGCAGCGTTGAAAGGGGGCCGAACGAGCAGTACTTC. Translated: CSVERGPNEQYF.

This clone has only one observation. V and J are TRBV2 and TRBJ1-6; tentatively, D is TRBD1 (6 bases). The CDR3 totals 14 residues. Germline V CDR1 and CDR2: SNHLY, FYNNEI. The V end lost 4 bases, the J end lost 8 bases, and 12 bases lay between the germline ends. CDR3 sequence: CASSGLGGDSPLHF. In DNA, the CDR3 is TGTGCCAGCAGTGGGTTAGGGGGGGATTCACCCCTCCACTTT.

The chain is built from TRBV9 and TRBJ2-1, with 8 bases matching TRBD2. The V segment lost 4 bases and the J segment 0 bases; nucleotides outside the gene matches: 6. The CDR3 extends over 16 amino acids. The germline V gene encodes CDR1 SGDLS and CDR2 YYNGEE. This CDR3 is CASSPQRESSYNEQFF. CDR3 coding DNA: TGTGCCAGCAGCCCGCAGCGGGAGAGCTCCTACAATGAGCAGTTCTTC.

For the CDR3, the DNA is TGCGCCAGCAGCCAAGTAGGACAGGCTCTCGAGCAGTACTTC. This translates into CASSQVGQALEQYF. The chain links TRBV4-1 to TRBJ2-7; 7 positions agree with TRBD1. Per the germline V gene, CDR1 is MGHRA and CDR2 is YSYEKL. There are 14 residues in the CDR3. Trimming cost V 1 base and J 6 bases; bases outside gene matches: 6.

J is TRBJ2-7 and V is TRBV15, with D tentatively TRBD1 (5 bases). V lost 0 bases and J lost 1, with 13 bases in between. CDR1 LNHNV and CDR2 YYDKDF come from the germline V gene (reference sequence). The CDR3 is 16 amino acids. CDR3 amino acids: CATSRDFVAGSYEQYF. The CDR3 nucleotides read TGTGCCACCAGCAGAGATTTCGTGGCAGGGTCCTACGAGCAGTACTTC.

This chain connects TRBV9 to TRBJ2-1, with 7 bases matching TRBD2. This CDR3 spans 14 amino acids. CDR1 SGDLS and CDR2 YYNGEE come from the germline V gene. Unmatched junction bases numbered 11, after V lost 9 bases and J lost 5 bases. This CDR3 reads CATSPGLSDNEQFF. DNA for the CDR3: TGTGCCACGAGCCCGGGACTATCTGACAATGAGCAGTTCTTC.